This entry is about one T cell receptor (beta chain). From germline, CDR1 is SGHVS and CDR2 FQNEAQ. Trimming removed 1 base at V and 8 bases at J, with 11 bases between. The CDR3 is made up of 13 amino acids. Sequencing used immunoSEQ multiplex PCR; TCRdb keeps in-frame clones, though not all of them. The sample gives around 15,000 clones, 75% to 90% of which show up once; approximately 0.77% is in the top ten. The sample belongs to a study of monozygotic twins with cystic fibrosis. About the study: Library input was three micrograms of fragmented DNA, with approximately 16 PCR cycles.

The receptor comes from a boy between 10 and 17 years old with cystic fibrosis. Material: blood. V is TRBV7-8 and J is TRBJ1-2; D is undetermined. The CDR3 region is CASSLGAATGYTF. The DNA of the CDR3 is TGTGCCAGCAGCTTAGGGGCAGCTACAGGCTACACCTTC.